One sample yielded the 15 T cell receptor beta chains listed below, sequenced in a study of radiotherapy plus CTLA-4 blockade in lung cancer. Only in-frame clones appear in the TCRdb table, and some are missing; sequencing was by immunoSEQ multiplex PCR. The sample yields about 14,000 clones, around 87% seen once. The sequences come from peripheral blood, collected from a patient treated with radiotherapy plus ipilimumab. The receptors originated from a human donor with non-small cell lung cancer that progressed on radiotherapy plus ipilimumab. Some clones in this sample may be carry-over from other donors' samples.

The CDR3 is CASSFSGATYNEQFF. CDR3 in DNA: TGTGCCAGCAGCTTTAGCGGGGCGACCTACAATGAGCAGTTCTTC. The chain links TRBV11-3 to TRBJ2-1; 8 bases fit TRBD2. Losses at the gene ends were 3 bases for V and 2 bases for J; bases not matched to a gene: 3. The germline V gene has CDR1 SGHNT and CDR2 YENEEA. The CDR3 spans 15 residues.

The chain employs TRBV5-1 and TRBJ1-2; a possible D gene is TRBD1 (5 bases). Trimming took 6 bases from V and 2 from J, leaving 17 bases between them. The length of the CDR3 is 15 residues. CDR1 and CDR2 from the germline V gene are SGHRS and YFSETQ. The CDR3 is CASTLSPQENYGYTF. For the CDR3, the DNA is TGCGCCAGCACCCTTTCCCCACAGGAAAACTATGGCTACACCTTC.

This rearrangement joins TRBV27 to TRBJ2-7; no clear D. The germline gives CDR1 MNHEY, CDR2 SMNVEV (reference sequence). This CDR3 region has 13 residues. V was clipped by 6 bases and J by 0 bases, with 9 bases between them. In nucleotides, the CDR3 is TGTGCCAGCAGACGTGGAGACTCCTACGAGCAGTACTTC. It encodes CASRRGDSYEQYF.

The rearrangement joins TRBV27 to TRBJ1-2, with no clear D. The CDR3 is 12 residues long. The germline CDR1 and CDR2 sequences are MNHEY and SMNVEV (reference sequence). V was clipped by 3 bases and J by 1 base, with 3 bases between them. CDR3 sequence: CASSFLNYGYTF. CDR3 coding DNA: TGTGCCAGCAGTTTTCTTAACTATGGCTACACCTTC.

The chain is built from TRBV4-1 and TRBJ1-5; the match to TRBD1 covers 8 bases. V shed 2 bases and J 5 bases; nucleotides not matched to a gene: 5. Germline values: CDR1 MGHRA, CDR2 YSYEKL. The CDR3 is 15 residues long. For the CDR3, the DNA is TGCGCCAGCAGCCAAACGGACAGGGACCATCAGCCCCAGCATTTT. Translation: CASSQTDRDHQPQHF.

The rearrangement uses TRBV18 and TRBJ2-2; D may be TRBD1 (6 bases). V was clipped by 3 bases and J by 0 bases, with 11 bases between them. The germline V gene has CDR1 KGHSH and CDR2 LQKENI. The length of the CDR3 is 16 residues. The CDR3 spells CASSPRDTSNTGELFF. In DNA form, the CDR3 reads TGTGCCAGCTCACCCCGGGACACGTCGAACACCGGGGAGCTGTTTTTT.

This chain connects TRBV4-2 to TRBJ1-1; 7 bases line up with TRBD1. The CDR3 sequence is 15 residues long. V lost 1 base to trimming and J lost 1 base; unmatched junction nucleotides: 3. Germline V lookup: CDR1 LGHNA, CDR2 YNFKEQ. CDR3 amino acids: CASSQGDSQNTEAFF. CDR3 nucleotide sequence: TGTGCCAGCAGCCAAGGGGACAGCCAGAACACTGAAGCTTTCTTT.

The V gene is TRBV5-1, the J gene TRBJ1-2; 7 bases map to TRBD1. Looked up from germline, CDR1 is SGHRS and CDR2 is YFSETQ. The CDR3 spans 12 residues. V lost 6 bases to trimming and J lost 4 bases; unmatched junction nucleotides: 3. CDR3 sequence reads: CASTRDSYGYTF. The CDR3 DNA reads TGCGCCAGCACCCGGGACAGCTATGGCTACACCTTC.

The chain employs TRBV5-1 and TRBJ1-3, with D tentatively TRBD1 (5 bases). V was clipped by 0 bases and J by 3 bases, with 13 bases between them. The CDR3 extends over 16 amino acids. Germline values: CDR1 SGHRS, CDR2 YFSETQ. In nucleotides, the CDR3 is TGCGCCAGCAGCTTGGATCCCCAGGGAAGTGGAAACACCATATATTTT. This encodes CASSLDPQGSGNTIYF.

In this sample, this clone turned up once. The chain uses TRBV5-1 and TRBJ2-3, with unresolved D. This CDR3 region has 13 residues. V lost 0 bases to trimming and J lost 6 bases, with 8 bases between them. The germline V gene encodes CDR1 SGHRS and CDR2 YFSETQ. CDR3 bases: TGCGCCAGCAGCTTGGGTGCTGCGGATACGCAGTATTTT. Translation gives CASSLGAADTQYF.

The chain links TRBV27 to TRBJ2-1, with TRBD2 identical over 8 bases. Germline trimming cut 5 bases from V and 2 bases from J; bases unmatched to any gene: 5. Germline assignment: CDR1 MNHEY and CDR2 SMNVEV (reference sequence). The CDR3 is 15 amino acids. CDR3 sequence (DNA): TGTGCCAGCAGTCCTACTAGCGGCCCCTACAATGAGCAGTTCTTC. Amino acids: CASSPTSGPYNEQFF.

V and J are TRBV5-1 and TRBJ1-4; 11 bases are a match to TRBD1. The ends lost 5 bases at V and 2 bases at J; junction bases unmatched: 20. The V gene's germline CDR1 is SGHRS and CDR2 YFSETQ. The CDR3 consists of 21 residues. The CDR3 protein is CASRPGETGQGAAGTNEKLFF. In DNA form, the CDR3 reads TGCGCCAGCAGACCCGGGGAGACCGGACAGGGGGCGGCGGGGACTAATGAAAAACTGTTTTTT.

This clone was seen a few times. This chain uses TRBV5-1 with TRBJ1-5; 7 bases line up with TRBD1. V shed 0 bases and J 0 bases; nucleotides not matched to a gene: 6. Per the germline V gene, CDR1 is SGHRS and CDR2 is YFSETQ. This CDR3 region has 17 residues. The CDR3, as DNA: TGCGCCAGCAGCTTGGGGGACAGCTCCTATAGCAATCAGCCCCAGCATTTT. The encoded protein is CASSLGDSSYSNQPQHF.

This rearrangement joins TRBV27 to TRBJ2-1, with 14 nucleotides matching TRBD2. The CDR3 has 16 residues. Per germline, CDR1 MNHEY and CDR2 SMNVEV (reference sequence). J was trimmed by 4 bases and V by 3 bases; bases with no gene match: 2. The CDR3 loop reads CASSLGTSGSYNEQFF. The CDR3 DNA follows: TGTGCCAGCAGTTTGGGGACTAGCGGGAGTTACAATGAGCAGTTCTTC.

In DNA form, the CDR3 reads TGTGCCAGCAACAAATGGGCTGGGAACACTGAAGCTTTCTTT. It is translated as CASNKWAGNTEAFF. The V call is TRBV7-2, the J call TRBJ1-1; D ambiguous. This CDR3 region has 14 residues. Germline V gene sequence: CDR1 SGHTA, CDR2 FQGNSA. V dropped 7 bases and J dropped 1 base, with 13 bases sitting between them. Filled out from reference TRBV7-2 and TRBJ1-1, the complete variable domain reads GAGVSQSPSNKVTEKGKDVELRCDPISGHTALYWYRQSLGQGLEFLIYFQGNSAPDKSGLPSDRFSAERTGGSVSTLTIQRTQQEDSAVYLCASNKWAGNTEAFFGQGTRLTVV.